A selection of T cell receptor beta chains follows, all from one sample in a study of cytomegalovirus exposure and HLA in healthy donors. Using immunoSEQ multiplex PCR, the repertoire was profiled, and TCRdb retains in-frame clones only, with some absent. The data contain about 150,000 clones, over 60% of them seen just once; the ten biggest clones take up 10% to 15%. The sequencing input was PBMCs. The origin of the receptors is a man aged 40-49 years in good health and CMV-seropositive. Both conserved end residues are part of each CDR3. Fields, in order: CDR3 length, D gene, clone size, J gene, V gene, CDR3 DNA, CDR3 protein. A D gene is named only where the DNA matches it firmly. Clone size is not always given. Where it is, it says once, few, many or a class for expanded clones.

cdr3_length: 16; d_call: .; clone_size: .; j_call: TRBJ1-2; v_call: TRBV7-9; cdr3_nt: TGTGCCAGCAGCTCGCTGGCGGGGGGGGCTAACTATGGCTACACCTTC; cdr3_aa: CASSSLAGGANYGYTF
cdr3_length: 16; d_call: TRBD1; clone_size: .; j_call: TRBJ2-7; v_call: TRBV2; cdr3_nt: TGTGCCAGCCTTAGGCCCGGGACAGGGGGGTCCTACGAGCAGTACTTC; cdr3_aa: CASLRPGTGGSYEQYF
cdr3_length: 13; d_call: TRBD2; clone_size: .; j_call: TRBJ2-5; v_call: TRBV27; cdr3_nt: TGTGCCAGCAGTTTGGGACTATTAGAGACCCAGTACTTC; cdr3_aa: CASSLGLLETQYF
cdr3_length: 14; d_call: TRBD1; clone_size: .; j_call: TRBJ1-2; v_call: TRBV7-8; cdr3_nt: TGTGCCAGCAGCTTAGTTACAGGGGACGATGGCTACACCTTC; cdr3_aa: CASSLVTGDDGYTF
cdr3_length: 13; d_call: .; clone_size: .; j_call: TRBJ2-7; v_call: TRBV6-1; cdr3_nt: TGTGCCACCAGCTCCTTTGCTAGGTACGAGCAGTACTTC; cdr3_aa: CATSSFARYEQYF
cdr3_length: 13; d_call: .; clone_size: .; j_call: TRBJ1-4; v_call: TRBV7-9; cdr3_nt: TGTGCCAGCAGCTTATCCCTCGGTGAAAAACTGTTTTTT; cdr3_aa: CASSLSLGEKLFF
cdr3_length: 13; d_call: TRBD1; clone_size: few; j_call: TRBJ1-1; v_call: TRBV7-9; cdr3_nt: TGTGCCAGCGAGGAGGGGGCGGGGACTGAAGCTTTCTTT; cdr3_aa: CASEEGAGTEAFF
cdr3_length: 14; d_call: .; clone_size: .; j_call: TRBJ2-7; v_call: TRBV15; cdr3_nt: TGTGCCACCAGCAGAGGATTAGGAGAGCACGAGCAGTACTTC; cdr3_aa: CATSRGLGEHEQYF
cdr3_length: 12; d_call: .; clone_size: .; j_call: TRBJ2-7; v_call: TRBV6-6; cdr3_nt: TGTGCCAGCAGTCGAAGCACCTACGAGCAGTACTTC; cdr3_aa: CASSRSTYEQYF
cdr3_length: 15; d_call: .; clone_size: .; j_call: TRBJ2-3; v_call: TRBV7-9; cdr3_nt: TGTGCCAGCAGCCGATGGGACCCTAGCGAAGATACGCAGTATTTT; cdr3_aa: CASSRWDPSEDTQYF
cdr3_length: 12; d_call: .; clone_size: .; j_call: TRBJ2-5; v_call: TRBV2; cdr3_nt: TGTGCCAGCAGTGAGAGGCAAGAGACCCAGTACTTC; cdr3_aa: CASSERQETQYF
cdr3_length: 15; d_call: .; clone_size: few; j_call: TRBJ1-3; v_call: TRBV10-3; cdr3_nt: TGTGCCACCGGAATTGGACAGTCCTCTGGAAACACCATATATTTT; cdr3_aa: CATGIGQSSGNTIYF
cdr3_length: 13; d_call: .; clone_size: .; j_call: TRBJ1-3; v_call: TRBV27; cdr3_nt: TGTGCCAGCAGTCTGGGAGAGGGAAACACCATATATTTT; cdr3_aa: CASSLGEGNTIYF
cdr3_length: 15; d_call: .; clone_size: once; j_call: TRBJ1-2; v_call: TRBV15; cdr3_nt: TGTGCCACCAGCAGAGATCGGGACACAACCAGCGGCTACACCTTC; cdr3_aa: CATSRDRDTTSGYTF
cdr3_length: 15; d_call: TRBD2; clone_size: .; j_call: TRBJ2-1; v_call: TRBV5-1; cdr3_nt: TGCGCCAGCAGCTTGGTGGGCGGGAGTTTTAATGAGCAGTTCTTC; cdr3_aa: CASSLVGGSFNEQFF
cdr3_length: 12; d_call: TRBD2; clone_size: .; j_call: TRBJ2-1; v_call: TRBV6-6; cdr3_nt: TGTGCCAGCAGTTACAAGGCGGGAGGGCAGTTCTTC; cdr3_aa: CASSYKAGGQFF
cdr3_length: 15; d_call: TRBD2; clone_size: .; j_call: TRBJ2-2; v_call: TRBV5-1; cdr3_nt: TGCGCCAGCAGCTTCGTAGCGGGAGGGGCCGGGGAGCTGTTTTTT; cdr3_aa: CASSFVAGGAGELFF
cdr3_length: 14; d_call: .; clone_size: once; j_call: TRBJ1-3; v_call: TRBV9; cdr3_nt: TGTGCCAGCAGCCCACCCCAGGGGTTCAACACCATATATTTT; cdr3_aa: CASSPPQGFNTIYF
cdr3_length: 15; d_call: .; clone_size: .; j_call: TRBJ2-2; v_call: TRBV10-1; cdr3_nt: TGCGCCAGCAGTGAAGGAGGATCGGACACCGGGGAGCTGTTTTTT; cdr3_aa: CASSEGGSDTGELFF
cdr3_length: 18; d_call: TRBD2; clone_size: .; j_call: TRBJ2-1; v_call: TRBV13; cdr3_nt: TGTGCCAGCAGCTCCGGGACTAGCGCCCGGAGCTCCTACAATGAGCAGTTCTTC; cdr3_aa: CASSSGTSARSSYNEQFF
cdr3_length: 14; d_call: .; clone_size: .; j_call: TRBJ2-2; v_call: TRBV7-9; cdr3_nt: TGTGCCAGCAGCTTAGCGAGAGGTGCCGGGGAGCTGTTTTTT; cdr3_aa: CASSLARGAGELFF
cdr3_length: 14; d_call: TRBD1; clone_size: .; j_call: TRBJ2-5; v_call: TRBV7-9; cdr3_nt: TGTGCCAGCAGCCCGACAGGGGGTGGGAAGACCCAGTACTTC; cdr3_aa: CASSPTGGGKTQYF
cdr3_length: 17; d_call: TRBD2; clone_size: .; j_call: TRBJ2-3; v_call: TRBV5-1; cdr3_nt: TGCGCCAGCAGCCGACTAGCGGGGGGATGTAACACGGATACGCAGTATTTT; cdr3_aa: CASSRLAGGCNTDTQYF
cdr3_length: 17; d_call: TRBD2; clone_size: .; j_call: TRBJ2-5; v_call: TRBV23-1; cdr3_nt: TGCGCCAGCAGTCAAGGGACTAGCGGGGGAGGGCAAGAGACCCAGTACTTC; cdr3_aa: CASSQGTSGGGQETQYF
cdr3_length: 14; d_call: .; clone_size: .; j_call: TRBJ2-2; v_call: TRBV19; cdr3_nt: TGTGCCAGTGCCATTGCCAACCAGGCCGGGGAGCTGTTTTTT; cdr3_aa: CASAIANQAGELFF
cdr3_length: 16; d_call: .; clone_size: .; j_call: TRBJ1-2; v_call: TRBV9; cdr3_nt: TGTGCCAGCAGCGTAGGGGGCGGGGTGCGGGGCTATGGCTACACCTTC; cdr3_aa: CASSVGGGVRGYGYTF
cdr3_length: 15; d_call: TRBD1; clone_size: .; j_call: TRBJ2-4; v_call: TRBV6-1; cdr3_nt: TGTGCCAGCAGGCCGGGACAGGGGGTTGGAAACATTCAGTACTTC; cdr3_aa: CASRPGQGVGNIQYF
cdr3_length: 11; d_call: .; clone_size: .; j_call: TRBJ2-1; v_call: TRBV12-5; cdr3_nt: TGTGCTAGTGGTCCCCTGAATGAGCAGTTCTTC; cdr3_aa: CASGPLNEQFF